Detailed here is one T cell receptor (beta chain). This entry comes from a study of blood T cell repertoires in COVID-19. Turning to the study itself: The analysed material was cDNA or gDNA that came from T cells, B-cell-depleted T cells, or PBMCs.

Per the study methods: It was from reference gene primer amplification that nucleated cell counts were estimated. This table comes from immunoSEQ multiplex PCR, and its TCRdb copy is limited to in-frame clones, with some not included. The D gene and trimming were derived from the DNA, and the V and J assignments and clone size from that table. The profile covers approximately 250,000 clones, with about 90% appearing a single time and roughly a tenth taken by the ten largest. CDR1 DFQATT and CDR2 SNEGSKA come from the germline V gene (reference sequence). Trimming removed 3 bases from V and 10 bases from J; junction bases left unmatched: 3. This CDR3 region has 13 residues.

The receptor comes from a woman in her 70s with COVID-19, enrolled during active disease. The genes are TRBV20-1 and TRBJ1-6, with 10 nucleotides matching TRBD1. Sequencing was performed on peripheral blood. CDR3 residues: CSASRDRGSPLHF. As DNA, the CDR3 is TGCAGTGCTAGTCGGGACAGGGGCTCACCCCTCCACTTT.